This T cell receptor beta chain was sequenced for a study of T cells in tumors after PD-1 blockade. V lost 1 base, J lost 7 bases, and 13 bases lay in between. The CDR3 consists of 14 residues. Germline CDR1 is SGHTA and CDR2 is FQGNSA. The data were produced by immunoSEQ multiplex PCR, yet TCRdb's version contains in-frame clones alone and is incomplete. The data contain fewer than 50,000 clones, about 84% of them seen just once; the ten biggest clones take up about 4%. The chain combines TRBV7-2 with TRBJ1-2; D perhaps matches TRBD1 (6 bases). Material: PBMCs, obtained before anti-PD-1 treatment. This clonotype was obtained from a human donor with basal cell carcinoma. In nucleotides, the CDR3 is TGTGCCAGCAGCTTAGACGGGGGCGCGGGTGGCTACACCTTC. This translates into CASSLDGGAGGYTF. Together with reference TRBV7-2 and TRBJ1-2, the CDR3 gives the full variable domain: GAGVSQSPSNKVTEKGKDVELRCDPISGHTALYWYRQSLGQGLEFLIYFQGNSAPDKSGLPSDRFSAERTGGSVSTLTIQRTQQEDSAVYLCASSLDGGAGGYTFGSGTRLTVV.